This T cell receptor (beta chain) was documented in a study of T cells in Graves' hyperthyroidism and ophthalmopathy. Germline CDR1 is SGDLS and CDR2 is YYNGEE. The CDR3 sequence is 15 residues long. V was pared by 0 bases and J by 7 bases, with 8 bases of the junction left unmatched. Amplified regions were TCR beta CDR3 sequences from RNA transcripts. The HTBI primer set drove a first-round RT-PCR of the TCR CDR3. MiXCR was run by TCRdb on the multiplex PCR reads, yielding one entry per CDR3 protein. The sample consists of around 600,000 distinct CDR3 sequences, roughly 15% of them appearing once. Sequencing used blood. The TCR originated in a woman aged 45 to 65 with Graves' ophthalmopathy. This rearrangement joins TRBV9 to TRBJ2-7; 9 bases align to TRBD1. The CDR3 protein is CASSVGGQGMREQYF. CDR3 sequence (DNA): TGTGCCAGCAGCGTAGGGGGACAGGGAATGAGGGAGCAGTACTTC.